The clone carrying this TCR beta chain appeared once. What it binds is not known. All included Susac syndrome patients satisfied recently defined diagnostic criteria for definite or probable disease. CDR1 is SGHRS, CDR2 YFSETQ, per germline. Germline trimming cut 3 bases from V and 3 bases from J; bases unmatched to any gene: 5. CDR3 length equals 14 residues. These data are taken from a study of CD8 T cells in Susac syndrome. Study information: The sequenced Susac syndrome patients comprised more than 5 with active disease and roughly eight in remission.

Study results and limitations: The greatest CD8+ clonal expansion in Susac occurred in TEMRA cells and in active patients.

A quantity of roughly 0.5 to 1 ug RNA underwent reverse transcription using random hexamers. In TCRdb, the immunoSEQ multiplex PCR reads were re-called with MiXCR into one record per CDR3 protein. Among some 120,000 distinct CDR3 sequences listed, around 96% were seen once. The chain has TRBV5-1 and TRBJ1-2; 7 nucleotides match TRBD1. The origin of this receptor is a human donor with Susac syndrome. The material sequenced was CD8+ T cells from PBMCs. The CDR3 loop reads CASSWGQNHYGYTF. The CDR3 DNA reads as TGCGCCAGCAGCTGGGGACAGAACCACTATGGCTACACCTTC.